The T cell receptor beta chain under discussion was sequenced for a study of blood T cell repertoires in COVID-19 (TCRdb year 2020). For the study in its entirety: The collaborator samples originated in the United States, Italy and Spain and spanned the acute and convalescent phases of COVID-19. The material from the prospective study consisted of cDNA or gDNA derived from T cells, B-cell-depleted T cells, or PBMCs. The samples were drawn from the first 160 participants of the ongoing ImmuneRACE study and from over a thousand subjects provided by 6 global collaborators. A de-identified subject ID, COVID-19 status, age in years and sex were almost always included in the sample metadata. Deeply sampled blood TCRbeta repertoires from subjects exposed to, actively infected with, or recovered from COVID-19 were included in the dataset. Where HLA class I and class II types were available, the types were taken from metadata supplied by the sample provider, not from assay-based typing. The repertoires were released in a freely available public database intended as a resource for research on the immune response to SARS-CoV-2.

The immunoSEQ Assay, a bias-controlled multiplex PCR, was used to amplify TCRbeta CDR3 regions from genomic DNA. Under the source paper's analysis protocol: Nucleated cell counts per sample were estimated from amplification of reference gene primers within the assay. Sequence reads were collapsed and filtered to measure the absolute abundance of every unique TCRbeta CDR3 rearrangement. For each sample, productive Simpson clonality was calculated by taking the square root of Simpson's diversity index across productive rearrangements. The source is immuneACCESS, and TCRdb retained only in-frame sequences with V and J called. Part of the clones is not carried over; for the studies checked, unresolved V genes explain less than half of this, and the remainder is unexplained. Clone size and the V and J calls come from that table; the DNA yielded D and trimming. The sample yields about 140,000 clones; roughly 85% were counted once. The leading ten clones occupy roughly 2.9% of the sample.

Taken from the germline V gene (reference sequence), the CDR1 and CDR2 loops are LNHDA and SQIVND. The CDR3 contains 13 residues, cysteine and phenylalanine counted. The retained sequence is limited to the CDR3, 39 bases, with the frame set at the first base. V is reduced by 5 bases and J by 1 base, leaving a spacing of 8 bases between them. Notes on this clone: Its antigen is not yet known. No base quality information exists; no much larger clone differs at one position.

Study-wide conclusions, independent of this receptor: The quantity of clinical and demographic metadata differed by source and by participant and was supplied without curation.

Whole blood was collected in K2EDTA tubes by collaborating institutions according to the institutions' own protocols. For TCRbeta analysis, collaborator samples were shipped as frozen whole blood, as isolated PBMCs, or as DNA extracted from either sample type. Recombination connected TRBV19 to TRBJ1-1; 6 matching bases give a weak D call of TRBD1. The receptor comes from a man aged 50 to 60 with acute or convalescent COVID-19. Sequenced material: peripheral blood. The bases are TGTGCCAGTAGTTCACAGGGGAACACTGAAGCTTTCTTT. Its protein product is CASSSQGNTEAFF.